This T cell receptor beta chain originates from a study of T cell therapy after organ transplantation. Study outcomes and limitations: Pretherapy CD8 clonality inversely correlated with its fold change after therapy. Concurrent antirejection and antiviral drugs remain unassessed confounders. Poor CD8+ T cell yield may explain few expansions in nonresponders.

These transplant recipients had drug-resistant or recurrent cytomegalovirus infection. Profiled with immunoSEQ multiplex PCR; TCRdb holds only in-frame clones, not every one. The sample has tens of thousands of clones, about 94% seen once. Comments on this clone: The target antigen is unknown.

The CDR3 totals 14 residues. The germline V gene encodes CDR1 MNHEY and CDR2 SMNVEV (reference sequence). V was pared by 6 bases and J by 2 bases, with 14 bases between. The J gene is TRBJ2-7, the V gene TRBV27; D could derive from TRBD1 or TRBD2 (5 bases each). This clonotype was sampled from a human patient who had received a solid organ transplant and had CMV disease. This material consisted of CD8+ T cells from blood, taken before autologous CMV-specific T cell therapy. The CDR3 coding sequence is TGTGCCAGCAGCCTCCGGGACGGGACCTACGAGCAGTACTTC. Amino acids: CASSLRDGTYEQYF.